The sequence of this T cell receptor (beta chain) was determined in a study of shared clonotypes between healthy human individuals (dated by TCRdb to 2020 to 2022). For context, the study as a whole: A couple of women and a few men aged 18 to 49 years were included in the cohort. The study deeply sequenced blood TCR repertoires of about 5 healthy adults to estimate repertoire size and the extent of clonotype sharing between individuals. Different laboratories and diverse techniques were used to prepare libraries and sequence TCR repertoires, to increase sequencing depth and limit assay-specific biases. Between about 0.85 and 10 billion PBMCs per donor were obtained by leukapheresis. The research as a whole found: Only blood was sampled, and tissue TCR repertoires likely differ from those in blood. Pairwise subsampling indicated that sequencing depth was expected to affect the degree of clonotype sharing among donors. Because the study included only a small number of donors, the genetic and exposure-history diversity represented was limited.

TCR CDR3 regions were amplified from genomic DNA by multiplex PCR using the deep immunoSEQ assay. For each cell subset, the extracted genomic DNA was distributed evenly across all wells of several immunoSEQ 96-well plates, and each plate served as one replicate. For unsorted PBMC, 250 to 300 ng of genomic DNA, equivalent to about 32,000 T cell genomes, went into each replicate PCR. Genomic DNA from unsorted PBMC was sequenced over ten immunoSEQ deep assay plates. Purified libraries were quantified with a Qubit 3.0 fluorometer, sized on a Bioanalyzer 2100, and re-quantified with the KAPA Library Quantification kit. A separate single-read 150-cycle Illumina NextSeq 550 flow cell was used to sequence each immunoSEQ 96-well plate. The authors processed their data as follows. Because the immunoSEQ output included only junctional sequences and no quality scores, the filtering could not be the same as the filtering used for full-length reads. To assign V/J genes and CDR3, sequences were annotated using PyIR, a Python wrapper for IgBLAST v1.9, with IMGT germline references. Reads with weak V/J assignments (E-value above 1e-6), missing CDR3, stop codons, out-of-frame junctions, or ambiguous translated residues were removed. V3J clonotypes were defined as sequences sharing the same inferred V gene, J gene, and CDR3 amino acid sequence. Percentage overlap between repertoires was calculated by dividing the number of shared unique clonotypes by the size of the smaller repertoire. Three approaches were used to assess repertoire richness: RTK rarefaction, the Chao1 estimator, and Recon v2.1 estimates of unobserved clonotypes. TCRdb limited this immuneACCESS table to in-frame rearrangements with V and J called. A share of clones is missing; checked studies link under half to unresolved V genes, and the rest is unexplained. That table gives V, J and clone size, and the DNA gave D and trimming. The sample contains around 530,000 clones, about 80% of them found a single time. The top ten constitute about 12% of the sample.

Including the terminal cysteine and phenylalanine, the CDR3 comprises 18 residues. CDR3 DNA only is kept here, 54 bases in frame from base 1. V has 5 bases trimmed and J has 4 bases trimmed; junction bases matching no gene number 14. For CDR1 and CDR2, the germline V gene (reference sequence) lists PRHDT and FYEKMQ. With regard to this clone: Its antigen is currently not known. The input lacks base qualities; no much larger clone sits a single base away.

Donors were healthy HIV-negative adults with no recently reported acute infections or vaccinations. Only Caucasian adults living in Nashville, Tennessee, USA were represented among the donors. For unsorted samples, tens of millions of PBMCs were counted and genomic DNA was extracted with the QIAamp DNA Blood Mini kit. Blood was collected by leukapheresis, and PBMCs were isolated by Ficoll-Histopaque density gradient centrifugation and then cryopreserved in liquid nitrogen vapor phase. Input material: PBMCs. The V gene is TRBV13 and the J gene is TRBJ2-5; TRBD2 agrees with 12 junctional bases. The clonotype comes from a woman aged 40 to 50 in good health. Some clones in this sample may be carry-over from other donors' samples. CDR3 region: CASSRPPSGRAPIETQYF. The base sequence is TGTGCCAGCAGCCGCCCCCCTAGCGGGAGGGCCCCTATAGAGACCCAGTACTTC.